A single sample gave rise to the 19 T cell receptor beta chains below, sequenced in a study of PD-1 blockade in classical Hodgkin lymphoma (TCRdb year 2020). The library was made by the immunoSEQ multiplex PCR assay. Held by TCRdb, this immuneACCESS table contains in-frame sequences only and omits some clones. Under half of the omission traces to an unresolved V gene where checked; the cause of the rest is unknown. The sample table shows about 27,000 clones, and more than 80% are seen once. The top ten constitute less than 2.5% of the sample. The intended sense of this specimen's time point label: cycle 4 day 1 (C4D1), after 5 to 7 weeks of nivolumab. Relapse after autologous stem cell transplantation had occurred in all trial patients, and cohorts A, B and C were distinguished by prior brentuximab vedotin exposure. CD4+ T cells were purified from thawed PBMCs by magnetic negative selection with a Miltenyi CD4+ T cell isolation kit.

The sequencing here drew on CD4+ T cells from blood, taken before the fourth cycle of nivolumab. These TCRs come from a human donor with classical Hodgkin lymphoma.

The chain has TRBV9 and TRBJ2-5; tentative D call: TRBD1 (5 bases). CDR1 is SGDLS and CDR2 is YYNGEE in the germline V gene. There are 15 residues in the CDR3. The ends were cut back, 4 bases at V and 0 bases at J, with 13 bases in the middle. The chain's CDR3 is CASSPGARDQETQYF. DNA for the CDR3: TGTGCCAGCAGCCCCGGCGCCAGGGACCAAGAGACCCAGTACTTC.

The chain recombines TRBV11-2 with TRBJ1-2; a possible D gene is TRBD1 (6 bases). CDR3 length: 13 residues. Trimming took off 1 base at V and 8 bases at J, with 11 bases between the two ends. Germline CDR1 is SGHAT and CDR2 is FQNNGV. In nucleotides, the CDR3 is TGTGCCAGCAGCTTAGGCGGGGGCGGGGGCTACACCTTC. As protein: CASSLGGGGGYTF.

This clone was counted only a few times. The chain employs TRBV6-1 and TRBJ2-7; D is perhaps TRBD2 (7 bases). This CDR3 spans 15 amino acids. Germline V gene sequence: CDR1 MNHNS, CDR2 SASEGT. The V end was cut by 11 bases, the J end by 0 bases, with 20 bases between. The DNA of the CDR3 is TGTGCCTCTTCGGGGGGCGGGGCCCTCTCCTACGAGCAGTACTTC. As protein: CASSGGGALSYEQYF.

The chain is built from TRBV6-1 and TRBJ1-3; D gene unclear. The V gene lost 3 bases and the J gene lost 5 bases, with 14 bases spanning the gap. The germline gives CDR1 MNHNS, CDR2 SASEGT. The CDR3 covers 15 residues. CDR3 bases: TGTGCCAGCAGTGAGGGCAGGACTTATCGAAACACCATATATTTT. Translation gives CASSEGRTYRNTIYF.

The chain joins TRBV18 to TRBJ1-6, with 10 bases fitting TRBD1. The CDR3 totals 15 residues. Looked up from germline, CDR1 is KGHSH and CDR2 is LQKENI. V shed 6 bases, J shed 7 bases, and the junction held 6 bases outside the gene matches. The CDR3 sequence is CASSPTGGVNSPLHF. The CDR3 DNA follows: TGTGCCAGCTCCCCGACAGGGGGCGTCAATTCACCCCTCCACTTT.

The chain recombines TRBV4-3 with TRBJ2-6; D not resolved. CDR3 size: 17 residues. Trimming cost V 1 base and J 0 bases, with 10 bases left between them. Germline CDR1 is LGHNA and CDR2 is YSLEER. The CDR3 DNA sequence: TGCGCCAGCAGCCAAGGGGAAATCACCTCTGGGGCCAACGTCCTGACTTTC. It yields the protein CASSQGEITSGANVLTF.

This clone was counted between two and nine times. CDR3 nucleotides: TGTGCCAGCAGCCCCGGGGGCTACACTGAAGCTTTCTTT. Encoded protein: CASSPGGYTEAFF. This chain joins TRBV7-9 and TRBJ1-1, with a weak D call TRBD1 (6 bases). The germline V and J ends were trimmed by 5 bases and 3 bases, with 10 bases remaining between them. Germline CDR1 reads SEHNR; CDR2 reads FQNEAQ (reference sequence). The CDR3 has 13 amino acids. Based on the CDR3 plus reference TRBV7-9 and TRBJ1-1, the full variable domain is DTGVSQNPRHKITKRGQNVTFRCDPISEHNRLYWYRQTLGQGPEFLTYFQNEAQLEKSRLLSDRFSAERPKGSFSTLEIQRTEQGDSAMYLCASSPGGYTEAFFGQGTRLTVV.

The J gene is TRBJ2-5, the V gene TRBV5-5, with 9 bases fitting TRBD2. From germline, CDR1 is SGHKS and CDR2 YYEKEE (reference sequence). CDR3 length: 18 residues. J was trimmed by 6 bases and V by 5 bases; bases with no gene match: 20. CDR3 sequence reads: CASRTAGGLLTFSKTQYF. The CDR3 nucleotides are TGTGCCAGCAGAACCGCGGGAGGGCTGTTAACTTTCTCGAAGACCCAGTACTTC.

V and J are TRBV5-1 and TRBJ2-7, with TRBD1 matching over 10 bases. V was pared by 3 bases and J by 4 bases, with 7 bases of the junction left unmatched. CDR3 length: 15 residues. Per germline, CDR1 SGHRS and CDR2 YFSETQ. As DNA, the CDR3 is TGCGCCAGCAGCTCCCGGGACAGGGGAGGATACGAGCAGTACTTC. This gives the protein CASSSRDRGGYEQYF. Full variable domain (remainder filled in from reference TRBV5-1 and TRBJ2-7): KAGVTQTPRYLIKTRGQQVTLSCSPISGHRSVSWYQQTPGQGLQFLFEYFSETQRNKGNFPGRFSGRQFSNSRSEMNVSTLELGDSALYLCASSSRDRGGYEQYFGPGTRLTVT.

V is TRBV19 and J is TRBJ1-5, with 9 bases identical to TRBD1. The CDR3 runs to 15 residues. CDR1 and CDR2 from the germline V gene are LNHDA and SQIVND (reference sequence). The trim removed 3 bases at V and 7 bases at J, leaving 7 bases unmatched. The CDR3 here is CASSIGTGKRQPQHF. Here the CDR3 DNA reads TGTGCCAGTAGTATCGGGACAGGGAAACGGCAGCCCCAGCATTTT.

The chain couples TRBV6-6 to TRBJ1-2; D is perhaps TRBD1 (6 bases). The CDR3 loop spans 14 amino acids. Germline V gene sequence: CDR1 MNHNY, CDR2 SVGAGI (reference sequence). V shed 6 bases and J shed 6 bases, with 17 bases lying between them. CDR3: CASRPGVPSNGYTF. The CDR3 DNA is TGTGCCAGCAGGCCAGGGGTTCCCTCGAATGGCTACACCTTC.

This sequence joins TRBV7-9 and TRBJ2-7; 7 nucleotides match TRBD2. After removal of 5 bases from V and 5 bases from J, the junction contained 9 bases not matched to a gene. Germline V lookup: CDR1 SEHNR, CDR2 FQNEAQ (reference sequence). The CDR3 has 14 residues. The CDR3: CASSPRSSGNEQYF. The CDR3 nucleotides are TGTGCCAGCAGCCCCCGGTCTAGCGGCAACGAGCAGTACTTC. The whole variable domain, remainder taken from reference TRBV7-9 and TRBJ2-7, is DTGVSQNPRHKITKRGQNVTFRCDPISEHNRLYWYRQTLGQGPEFLTYFQNEAQLEKSRLLSDRFSAERPKGSFSTLEIQRTEQGDSAMYLCASSPRSSGNEQYFGPGTRLTVT.

The chain joins TRBV19 to TRBJ2-7, with unresolved D. The CDR3 spans 13 residues. Between the trimmed V and J ends, which lost 0 bases and 6 bases, there was a span of 9 bases. Germline V gene lookup returns CDR1 LNHDA and CDR2 SQIVND (reference sequence). Here the CDR3 DNA reads TGTGCCAGTAGTATAGATATGGAATCCGAGCAGTACTTC. Translation gives CASSIDMESEQYF.

The chain's CDR3 is CAITGTSVLTGELFF. The CDR3 nucleotides read TGTGCCATCACCGGGACTAGCGTTCTGACCGGGGAGCTGTTTTTT. The rearrangement uses TRBV30 and TRBJ2-2; TRBD2 matches 10 bases. Germline CDR1 and CDR2: GTSNPN and SVGIG (reference sequence). V was clipped by 8 bases and J by 5 bases; unmatched bases: 11. The CDR3 contains 15 residues.

This clone was seen once. The V call is TRBV19, the J call TRBJ2-2; possibly TRBD2 for D (5 bases). The germline CDR1 and CDR2 sequences are LNHDA and SQIVND (reference sequence). Trimming took 6 bases from V and 4 from J, leaving 18 bases between them. The CDR3 length is 16 residues. The CDR3 nucleotides are TGTGCCAGTAGCCCAGTTGACGGGGTGGGCACCGGGGAGCTGTTTTTT. Its protein product is CASSPVDGVGTGELFF. Filled out from reference TRBV19 and TRBJ2-2, the complete variable domain reads DGGITQSPKYLFRKEGQNVTLSCEQNLNHDAMYWYRQDPGQGLRLIYYSQIVNDFQKGDIAEGYSVSREKKESFPLTVTSAQKNPTAFYLCASSPVDGVGTGELFFGEGSRLTVL.

The genes are TRBV18 and TRBJ1-3, with 9 bases lining up with TRBD1. The CDR3 is 17 residues long. CDR1 and CDR2 (germline): KGHSH, LQKENI. V was clipped by 2 bases and J by 4 bases; unmatched bases: 9. The CDR3 nucleotides read TGTGCCAGCTCACCATCAGGACAGGGGTCGAAAGGAAACACCATATATTTT. It encodes CASSPSGQGSKGNTIYF.

This clone was recorded a few times. This sequence joins TRBV18 and TRBJ1-5; D gene uncertain. V was cut by 3 bases and J by 0 bases, with 6 bases left in between. Germline V gives CDR1 KGHSH, CDR2 LQKENI. This CDR3 region has 14 residues. CDR3 nucleotide sequence: TGTGCCAGCTCACCGGGGAATAGCAATCAGCCCCAGCATTTT. Amino acid sequence: CASSPGNSNQPQHF.

This sequence joins TRBV7-9 and TRBJ2-2, with 9 nucleotides matching TRBD2. The length of the CDR3 is 16 residues. The germline V gene encodes CDR1 SEHNR and CDR2 FQNEAQ (reference sequence). The trim removed 6 bases at V and 7 bases at J, leaving 12 bases unmatched. CDR3 sequence (DNA): TGTGCCAGCAGACCGGGGATAGCGGGAGTTGTCGGGGAGCTGTTTTTT. As protein: CASRPGIAGVVGELFF.

The chain joins TRBV28 to TRBJ2-5; 8 bases match TRBD2. Germline V gene lookup returns CDR1 MDHEN and CDR2 SYDVKM. Trimming removed 6 bases from V and 4 bases from J; junction bases left unmatched: 13. The length of the CDR3 is 16 residues. This chain's CDR3 is CASSTTLAGRRETQYF. DNA of the CDR3: TGTGCCAGCAGCACGACCTTAGCGGGGAGGCGAGAGACCCAGTACTTC.